This TCR beta chain was recorded in a study of blood T cell repertoires in COVID-19. With 4 bases clipped from V and 6 bases from J, the junction kept 19 bases outside the gene matches. CDR3 length: 19 residues. Germline V lookup: CDR1 SEHNR, CDR2 FQNEAQ (reference sequence). Method: immunoSEQ multiplex PCR; TCRdb's copy keeps in-frame clones and lacks some. The table lists more than 400,000 clones, roughly 88% of them singletons, with 0.6% to 0.7% in the top ten. Cohort 3 donors counted as recovered after two negative PCRs, clearance, or resolved symptoms. Specimen: PBMCs or T cells enriched from blood (not recorded which). V and J are TRBV7-9 and TRBJ2-2; 8 nucleotides line up with TRBD2. The origin of this receptor is a man aged 18 to 29 who had recovered from COVID-19. The CDR3 sequence is CASSSERPGTSEWAGELFF. CDR3 DNA sequence: TGTGCCAGCAGCTCCGAACGTCCAGGGACTAGTGAATGGGCCGGGGAGCTGTTTTTT. Together with reference TRBV7-9 and TRBJ2-2, the CDR3 gives the full variable domain: DTGVSQNPRHKITKRGQNVTFRCDPISEHNRLYWYRQTLGQGPEFLTYFQNEAQLEKSRLLSDRFSAERPKGSFSTLEIQRTEQGDSAMYLCASSSERPGTSEWAGELFFGEGSRLTVL.